This TCR beta chain appears in the sequencing data of a study of blood T cell repertoires in COVID-19. Looking at the study overall: Collection of acute and convalescent COVID-19 samples took place in the United States, Italy and Spain. T cells, B-cell-depleted T cells, or PBMCs supplied cDNA or gDNA.

This clone was seen a handful of times. Under the authors' procedure: Amplifying reference gene primers gave estimates of nucleated cell counts. Here immunoSEQ multiplex PCR was the method, and the copy in TCRdb shows in-frame clones only, minus some. V and J calls and clone size come straight from that table; D and trimming were deduced from the DNA. The data contain 6,000 to 7,500 clones, roughly 88% of them singletons. The source is a human donor with active COVID-19. The donor label of this sample is uncertain. The sequencing sample was made of peripheral blood.

This CDR3 reads CASKEGSQPQHF. Here the CDR3 DNA reads TGTGCCAGCAAGGAGGGATCCCAGCCCCAGCATTTT. The chain uses TRBV12-3 or TRBV12-4 and TRBJ1-5; D unclear. This CDR3 spans 12 amino acids. The V end was cut by 7 bases, the J end by 7 bases, with 11 bases between.